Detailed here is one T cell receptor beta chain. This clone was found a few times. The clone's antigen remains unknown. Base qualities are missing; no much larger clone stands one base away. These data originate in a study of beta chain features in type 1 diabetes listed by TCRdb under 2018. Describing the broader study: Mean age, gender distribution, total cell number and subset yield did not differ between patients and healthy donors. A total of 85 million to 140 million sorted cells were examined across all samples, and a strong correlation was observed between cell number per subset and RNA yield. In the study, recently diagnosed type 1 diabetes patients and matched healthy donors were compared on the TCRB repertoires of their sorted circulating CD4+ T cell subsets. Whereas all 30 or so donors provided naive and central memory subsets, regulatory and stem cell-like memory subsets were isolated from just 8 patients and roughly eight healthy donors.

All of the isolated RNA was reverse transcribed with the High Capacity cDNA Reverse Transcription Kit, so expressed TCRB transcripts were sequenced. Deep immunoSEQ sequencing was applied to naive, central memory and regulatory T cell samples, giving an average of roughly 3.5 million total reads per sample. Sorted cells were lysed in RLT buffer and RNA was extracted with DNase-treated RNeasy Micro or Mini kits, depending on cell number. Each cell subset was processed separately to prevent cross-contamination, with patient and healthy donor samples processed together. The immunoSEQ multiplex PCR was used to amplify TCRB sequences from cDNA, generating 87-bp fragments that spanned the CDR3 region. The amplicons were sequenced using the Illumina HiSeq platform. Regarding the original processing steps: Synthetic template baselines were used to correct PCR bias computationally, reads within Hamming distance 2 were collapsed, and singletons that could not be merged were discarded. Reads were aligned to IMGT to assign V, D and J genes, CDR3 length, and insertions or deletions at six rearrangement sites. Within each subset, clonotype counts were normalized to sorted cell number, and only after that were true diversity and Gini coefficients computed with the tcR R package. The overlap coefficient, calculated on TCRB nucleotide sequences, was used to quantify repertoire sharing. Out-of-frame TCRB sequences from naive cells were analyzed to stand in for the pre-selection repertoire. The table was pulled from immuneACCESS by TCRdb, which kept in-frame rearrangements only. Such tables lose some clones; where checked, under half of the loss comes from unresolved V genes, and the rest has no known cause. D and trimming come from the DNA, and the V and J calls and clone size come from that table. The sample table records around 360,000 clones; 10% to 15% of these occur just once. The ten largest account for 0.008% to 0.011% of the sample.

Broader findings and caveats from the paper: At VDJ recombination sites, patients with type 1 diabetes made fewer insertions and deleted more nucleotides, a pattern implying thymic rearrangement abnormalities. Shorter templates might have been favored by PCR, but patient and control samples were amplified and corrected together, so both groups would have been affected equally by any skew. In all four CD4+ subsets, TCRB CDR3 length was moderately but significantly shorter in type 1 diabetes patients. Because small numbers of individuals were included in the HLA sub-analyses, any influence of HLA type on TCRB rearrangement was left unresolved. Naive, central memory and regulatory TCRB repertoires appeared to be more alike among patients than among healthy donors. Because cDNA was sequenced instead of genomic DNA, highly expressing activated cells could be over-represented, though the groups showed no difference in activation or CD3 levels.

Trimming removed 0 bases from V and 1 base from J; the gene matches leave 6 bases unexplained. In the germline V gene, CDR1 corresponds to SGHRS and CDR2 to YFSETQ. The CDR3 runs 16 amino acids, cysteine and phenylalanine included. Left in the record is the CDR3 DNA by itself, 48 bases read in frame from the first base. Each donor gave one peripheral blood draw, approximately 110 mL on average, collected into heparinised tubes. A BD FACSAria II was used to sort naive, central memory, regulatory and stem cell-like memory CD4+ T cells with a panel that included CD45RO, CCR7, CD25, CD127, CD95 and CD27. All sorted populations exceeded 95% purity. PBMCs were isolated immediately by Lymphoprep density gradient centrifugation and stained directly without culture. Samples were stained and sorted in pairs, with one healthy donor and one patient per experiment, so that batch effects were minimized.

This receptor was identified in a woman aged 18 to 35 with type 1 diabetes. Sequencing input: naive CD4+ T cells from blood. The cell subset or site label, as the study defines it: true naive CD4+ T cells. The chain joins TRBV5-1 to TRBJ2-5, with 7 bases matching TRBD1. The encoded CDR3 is CASSLALGDSQETQYF. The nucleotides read TGCGCCAGCAGCTTGGCCCTTGGGGACAGCCAAGAGACCCAGTACTTC.